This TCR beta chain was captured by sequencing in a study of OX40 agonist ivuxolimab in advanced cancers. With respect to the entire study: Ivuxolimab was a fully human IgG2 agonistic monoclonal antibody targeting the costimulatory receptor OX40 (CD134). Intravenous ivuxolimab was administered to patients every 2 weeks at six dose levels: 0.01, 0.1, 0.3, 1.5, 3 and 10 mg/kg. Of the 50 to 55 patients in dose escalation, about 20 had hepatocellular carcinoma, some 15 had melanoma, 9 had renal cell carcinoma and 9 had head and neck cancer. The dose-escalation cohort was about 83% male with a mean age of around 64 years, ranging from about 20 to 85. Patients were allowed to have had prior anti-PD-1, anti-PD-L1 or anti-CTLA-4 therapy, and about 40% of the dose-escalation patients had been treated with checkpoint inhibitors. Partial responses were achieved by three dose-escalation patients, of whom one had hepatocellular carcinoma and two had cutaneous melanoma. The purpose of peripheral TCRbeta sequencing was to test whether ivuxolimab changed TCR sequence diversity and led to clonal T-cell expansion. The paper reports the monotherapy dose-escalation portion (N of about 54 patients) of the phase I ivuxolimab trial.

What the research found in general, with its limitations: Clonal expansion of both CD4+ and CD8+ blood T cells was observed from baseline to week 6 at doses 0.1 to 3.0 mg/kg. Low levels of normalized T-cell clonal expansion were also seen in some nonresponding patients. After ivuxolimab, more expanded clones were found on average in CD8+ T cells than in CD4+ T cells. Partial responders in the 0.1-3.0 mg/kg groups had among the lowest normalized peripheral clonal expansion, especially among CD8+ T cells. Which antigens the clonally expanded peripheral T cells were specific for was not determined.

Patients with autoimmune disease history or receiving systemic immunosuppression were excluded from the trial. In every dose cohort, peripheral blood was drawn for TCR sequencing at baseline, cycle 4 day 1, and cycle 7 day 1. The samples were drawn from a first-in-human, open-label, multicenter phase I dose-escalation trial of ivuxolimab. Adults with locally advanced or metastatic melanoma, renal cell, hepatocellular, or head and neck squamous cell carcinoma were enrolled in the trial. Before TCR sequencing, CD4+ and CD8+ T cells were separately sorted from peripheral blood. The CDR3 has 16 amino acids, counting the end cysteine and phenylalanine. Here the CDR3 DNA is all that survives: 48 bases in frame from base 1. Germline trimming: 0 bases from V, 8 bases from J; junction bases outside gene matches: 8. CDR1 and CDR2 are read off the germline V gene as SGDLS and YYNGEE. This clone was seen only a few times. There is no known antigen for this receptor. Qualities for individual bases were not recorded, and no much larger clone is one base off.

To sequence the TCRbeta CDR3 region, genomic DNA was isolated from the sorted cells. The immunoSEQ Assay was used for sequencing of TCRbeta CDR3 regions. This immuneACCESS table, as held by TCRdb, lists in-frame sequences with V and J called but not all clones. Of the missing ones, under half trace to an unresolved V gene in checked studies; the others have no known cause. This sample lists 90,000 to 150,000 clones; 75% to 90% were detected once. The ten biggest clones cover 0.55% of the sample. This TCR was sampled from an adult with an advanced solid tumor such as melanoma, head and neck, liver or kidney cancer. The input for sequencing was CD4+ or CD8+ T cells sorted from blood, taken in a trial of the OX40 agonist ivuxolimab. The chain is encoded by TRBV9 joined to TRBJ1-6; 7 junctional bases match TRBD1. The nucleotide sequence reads TGTGCCAGCAGCGTAGGAGGGGGACAGTTATATTCACCCCTCCACTTT. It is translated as CASSVGGGQLYSPLHF.